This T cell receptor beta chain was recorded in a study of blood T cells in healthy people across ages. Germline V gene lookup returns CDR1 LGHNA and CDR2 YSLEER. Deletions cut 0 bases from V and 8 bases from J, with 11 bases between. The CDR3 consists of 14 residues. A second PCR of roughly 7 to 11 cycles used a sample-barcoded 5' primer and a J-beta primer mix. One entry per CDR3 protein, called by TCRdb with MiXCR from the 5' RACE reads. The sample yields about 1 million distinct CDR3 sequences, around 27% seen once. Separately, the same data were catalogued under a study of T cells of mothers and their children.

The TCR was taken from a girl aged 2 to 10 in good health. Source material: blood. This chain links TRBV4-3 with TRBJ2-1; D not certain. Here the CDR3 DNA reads TGCGCCAGCAGCCAAGAAGTGCGCGTCGATGAGCAGTTCTTC. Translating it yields CASSQEVRVDEQFF.